Listed below are T cell receptor beta chains from one sample, sequenced in a study of blood T cell repertoires in COVID-19. Sequencing was performed with immunoSEQ multiplex PCR; in TCRdb, only in-frame clones are kept and a portion is missing. The table shows 450,000 to 600,000 clones, with about nine tenths occurring only once. Sequencing input: PBMCs or T cells enriched from blood (not recorded which). The receptors here all came from a woman between 18 and 29 years old who had recovered from COVID-19. The CDR3 runs from the conserved cysteine through the conserved F or W. The order of the fields is clone size, V gene, D gene, J gene, CDR3 DNA, CDR3 protein. D genes are given only for firm matches. Size tells how often a clone was seen (once, few, many) or the class of an expanded clone, and some rows leave it out.

NA	TRBV5-6	TRBD1	TRBJ1-5	TGTGCCAGCAGCCCCGGACAGGGAGTCACACCCCAGCATTTT	CASSPGQGVTPQHF
NA	TRBV6-5	TRBD2	TRBJ2-3	TGTGCCAGCAGTTACGGCTCGGGGGGGTGGATGGCGCAGTATTTT	CASSYGSGGWMAQYF
NA	TRBV7-9	NA	TRBJ2-1	TGTGCCAGCAGCTTGGAGCGGATATCCTACAATGAGCAGTTCTTC	CASSLERISYNEQFF
NA	TRBV6-5	TRBD2	TRBJ2-3	TGTGCCAGCAGTACTTTAGCGGGGGAGACAGATACGCAGTATTTT	CASSTLAGETDTQYF
few	TRBV18	NA	TRBJ2-5	TGTGCCAGCTCACCTGGGCAAGGGGACTGGGAGACCCAGTACTTC	CASSPGQGDWETQYF
NA	TRBV5-4	TRBD1	TRBJ1-1	TGTGCCAGCAGCCCCATGACAGGGGCGAACACTGAAGCTTTCTTT	CASSPMTGANTEAFF
NA	TRBV5-1	TRBD1	TRBJ2-2	TGCGCCAGCAGCCCCTTACTGGGACAGGTCAACACCGGGGAGCTGTTTTTT	CASSPLLGQVNTGELFF
NA	TRBV19	NA	TRBJ1-5	TGTGCCAGTAGTGACAGTCCTATAAATCAGCCCCAGCATTTT	CASSDSPINQPQHF
NA	TRBV27	TRBD1	TRBJ1-2	TGTGCCAGCAGTTTATCCGGCCCTCTGGACAGGCCGGTAGACTTC	CASSLSGPLDRPVDF
NA	TRBV4-2	TRBD2	TRBJ2-7	TGTGCCAGCAGCCAGACAAGCGGGGAGGGGTTCCACGAGCAGTACTTC	CASSQTSGEGFHEQYF
once	TRBV30	NA	TRBJ1-2	TGTGCCTGGAGTGCGACATTTCCAAACTATGGCTACACCTTC	CAWSATFPNYGYTF
NA	TRBV3-1/TRBV3-2	NA	TRBJ2-7	TGTGCCAGCAGCCAAGAAAGGCGGGGCCGTACTCCTCCCGGATACGAGCAGTACTTC	CASSQERRGRTPPGYEQYF
NA	TRBV5-1	TRBD2	TRBJ2-2	TGCGCCAGCAGCTTGGATAGCGGGGGTAACACCGGGGAGCTGTTTTTT	CASSLDSGGNTGELFF
NA	TRBV5-1	NA	TRBJ2-5	TGCGCCAGCAGCCCATTAATGGGGGCGGGAGAGACCCAGTACTTC	CASSPLMGAGETQYF
NA	TRBV5-6	TRBD1	TRBJ1-1	TGTGCCAGCAGCTTCGGGACAGGGTTATCCACTGAAGCTTTCTTT	CASSFGTGLSTEAFF
NA	TRBV7-7	NA	TRBJ2-5	TGTGCTAGCAGCTTAGGAGGGAGTGGGGAGACCCAGTACTTC	CASSLGGSGETQYF
NA	TRBV6-1	NA	TRBJ1-6	TGTGCCAGCAGTGATGATCTGAACACCGGGGATTCACCCCTCCACTTT	CASSDDLNTGDSPLHF
NA	TRBV6-5	NA	TRBJ1-2	TGTGCCAGCAGAGAGCCCCAGGGTTTACTTTACACCTTC	CASREPQGLLYTF
NA	TRBV7-8	NA	TRBJ1-4	TGTGCCAGCAGCTTAATTCGGACAGCCAGTGAAAAACTGTTTTTT	CASSLIRTASEKLFF
NA	TRBV5-1	NA	TRBJ1-6	TGCGCCAGCAGCTTGGACGGGGGGAATTCACCCCTCCACTTT	CASSLDGGNSPLHF
NA	TRBV25-1	NA	TRBJ2-5	TGTGCCAGCAGAAGTCGGGCGGGGGAGACCCAGTACTTC	CASRSRAGETQYF
NA	TRBV18	NA	TRBJ2-6	TGTGCCAGCTCAACGGGGGAAACTGGGGCCAACGTCCTGACTTTC	CASSTGETGANVLTF
NA	TRBV6-1	TRBD1	TRBJ1-2	TGTGCCAGCAGTGAACCCGGGACAGGGCTGCGTGGCTACACCTTC	CASSEPGTGLRGYTF
few	TRBV7-2	NA	TRBJ1-2	TGTGCCAGCAGCTTTTTGGGTTCGGGAGGCTACACCTTC	CASSFLGSGGYTF
NA	TRBV28	NA	TRBJ2-3	TGTGCCAGCAGTTTGAGTGATACGCAGTATTTT	CASSLSDTQYF
NA	TRBV29-1	TRBD2	TRBJ2-3	TGCAGCGTGCGGACTAGCGGGACAGATACGCAGTATTTT	CSVRTSGTDTQYF
NA	TRBV3-1/TRBV3-2	TRBD1	TRBJ1-1	TGTGCCAGCAGCCAACATGGACAGGGGGGGAACACTGAAGCTTTCTTT	CASSQHGQGGNTEAFF
NA	TRBV7-9	TRBD1	TRBJ1-3	TGTGCCAGCAGCTCAGACCTCAGGGGGCTCTCAGGAAACACCATATATTTT	CASSSDLRGLSGNTIYF
NA	TRBV6-5	NA	TRBJ1-1	TGTGCCAGCACGGTCCCCATGAACACTGAAGCTTTCTTT	CASTVPMNTEAFF
NA	TRBV5-1	NA	TRBJ1-1	TGCGCCAGCAGCTTAAGTTTGCAGTTGAACACTGAAGCTTTCTTT	CASSLSLQLNTEAFF
NA	TRBV21-1	NA	TRBJ1-2	TGTGCCAGCAGCACCATGCGGGGGAAGGGGTGTAACTATGGCTACACCTTC	CASSTMRGKGCNYGYTF
NA	TRBV9	NA	TRBJ2-2	TGTGCCAGCAGTGATCGGAGGGGGGGCACCGGGGAGCTGTTTTTT	CASSDRRGGTGELFF
NA	TRBV6-5	NA	TRBJ2-1	TGTGCCAGCAGTCCGAATCCGAGCGGCTACAATGAGCAGTTCTTC	CASSPNPSGYNEQFF
NA	TRBV11-2	NA	TRBJ2-7	TGTGCCAGCAGCTTTCACTCATCGGGATCCTACGAGCAGTACTTC	CASSFHSSGSYEQYF
once	TRBV13	NA	TRBJ1-4	TGTGCCAGCAGCGGGGGCAGAAATGAAAAACTGTTTTTT	CASSGGRNEKLFF
once	TRBV3-1/TRBV3-2	NA	TRBJ2-1	TGTGCCAGCACCTCAACCGGGGGTTTCAATGAGCAGTTCTTC	CASTSTGGFNEQFF
NA	TRBV5-1	TRBD1	TRBJ1-1	TGCGCCAGCAGCCCATCAGGGGGTTACACTGAAGCTTTCTTT	CASSPSGGYTEAFF
NA	TRBV30	NA	TRBJ1-5	TGTGCCTGGAGTGTACAATCCGATCAGCCCCAGCATTTT	CAWSVQSDQPQHF
NA	TRBV18	NA	TRBJ1-3	TGTGCCAGCTCACCATCACTAAGGGGGACGGAACACTCTGGAAACACCATATATTTT	CASSPSLRGTEHSGNTIYF
NA	TRBV10-3	NA	TRBJ1-5	TGTGCCATCAGTGAGATCTTAAATCAGCCCCAGCATTTT	CAISEILNQPQHF
NA	TRBV5-1	TRBD1	TRBJ2-2	TGCGCCAGCAGCCCGGACAGGGTGTCCACCGGGGAGCTGTTTTTT	CASSPDRVSTGELFF
NA	TRBV7-2	NA	TRBJ1-2	TGTGCCAGCAGTCCGCGGGGGTCCTATGGCTACACCTTC	CASSPRGSYGYTF
NA	TRBV28	NA	TRBJ1-1	TGTGCCAGCAGTTTATGGGGGGCGATGAACACTGAAGCTTTCTTT	CASSLWGAMNTEAFF
NA	TRBV6-1	NA	TRBJ1-6	TGTGCCAGCAGTGAATTTAACCCCAAGCCAGGGGCCCTCCACTTT	CASSEFNPKPGALHF
once	TRBV30	TRBD1	TRBJ1-6	TGTGCCTGGAGTACTCCCCAAGGGACAGATAATTCACCCCTCCACTTT	CAWSTPQGTDNSPLHF
NA	TRBV3-1/TRBV3-2	NA	TRBJ2-2	TGTGCCAGCAGCCAGACACGCGGGGGGGAGCTGTTTTTT	CASSQTRGGELFF
NA	TRBV7-2	TRBD2	TRBJ2-7	TGTGCCAGCAGCTTAGGTGGCGGGGGCTACGAGCAGTACTTC	CASSLGGGGYEQYF
once	TRBV5-1	NA	TRBJ2-3	TGCGCCAGCGGGAAGGGTATCGGACATCGAGGCACAGATACGCAGTATTTT	CASGKGIGHRGTDTQYF
NA	TRBV3-1/TRBV3-2	TRBD1	TRBJ1-6	TGTGCCAGCAGCCCGAGAGGACAGGGGAGTGAAGGTTCACCCCTCCACTTT	CASSPRGQGSEGSPLHF
NA	TRBV5-1	TRBD1	TRBJ2-6	TGCGCCAGCAGCATCTCCGGGACAGGGGCCTCTGGGGCCAACGTCCTGACTTTC	CASSISGTGASGANVLTF
NA	TRBV19	NA	TRBJ1-2	TGTGCCAGTAGTATAGCCGGAGGTGGTGGCTACACCTTC	CASSIAGGGGYTF
NA	TRBV3-1/TRBV3-2	NA	TRBJ1-2	TGTGCCAGCAGCCAACGTCAGGGATCGGATGGCTACACCTTC	CASSQRQGSDGYTF
once	TRBV4-1	NA	TRBJ2-7	TGCGCCAGCAGCCAATTTGCTCCAGGGGAGCAGTACTTC	CASSQFAPGEQYF
NA	TRBV4-2	NA	TRBJ1-1	TGTGCCAGCAGCTCCATTGATGTAGAGCGGGCTTTCTTT	CASSSIDVERAFF